This T cell receptor (beta chain) was documented in a study of blood T cell repertoires in COVID-19. Study information: Spain, Italy and the United States supplied samples that represented acute and convalescent COVID-19.

Assay used: immunoSEQ multiplex PCR; TCRdb lists only in-frame clones, some missing. This table holds under 300,000 clones, approximately 91% found once. Germline V lookup: CDR1 MNHEY, CDR2 SVGAGI. V gave up 6 bases and J gave up 5 bases, with 20 bases separating them. The CDR3 covers 15 residues. The receptor was derived from a middle-aged woman who had recovered from COVID-19. The J gene is TRBJ2-7, the V gene TRBV6-5; a possible D gene is TRBD1 (6 bases). The specimen was peripheral blood. The CDR3 bases are TGTGCCAGCAGCCGGAACCCTGGACAGTCGGACGAGCAGTACTTC. Protein sequence: CASSRNPGQSDEQYF.